The 17 T cell receptor beta chains listed next were all sequenced from one sample in a study of blood T cell repertoires in COVID-19. Sequenced by immunoSEQ multiplex PCR; TCRdb stores in-frame clones only, minus some. The sample lists about 150,000 clones, under 95% occurring once. Specimen: peripheral blood. The source of these receptors is a man over 45 with acute or convalescent COVID-19.

This sequence joins TRBV28 and TRBJ2-7; 8 bases agree with TRBD1. The CDR3 spans 14 residues. CDR1 MDHEN and CDR2 SYDVKM come from the germline V gene. Unmatched junction bases numbered 5, after V lost 5 bases and J lost 2 bases. CDR3 protein: CASSTPGQAYEQYV. DNA for the CDR3: TGTGCCAGCAGTACCCCGGGACAGGCCTACGAGCAGTACGTC.

CDR3 in DNA: TGCGCCAGCAGCTTGGGACAGGGAGCTAGCACCCTCCACTTT. It is translated as CASSLGQGASTLHF. The chain combines TRBV5-1 with TRBJ1-6, with TRBD1 matching over 7 bases. The CDR3 runs to 14 residues. The germline CDR1 and CDR2 sequences are SGHRS and YFSETQ. With V trimmed by 0 bases and J by 14 bases, 8 bases remained unmatched.

This sequence joins TRBV2 and TRBJ1-4; 7 bases align to TRBD1. The germline V gene encodes CDR1 SNHLY and CDR2 FYNNEI. The CDR3 is 15 residues long. Trimming removed 6 bases from V and 5 bases from J; junction bases left unmatched: 9. CDR3 DNA: TGTGCCAGCAGCGCGACAGGGCAGCCAAATGAAAAACTGTTTTTT. This sequence encodes CASSATGQPNEKLFF.

The chain has TRBV28 and TRBJ2-5; TRBD2 matches 7 bases. The CDR3 has 12 residues. Germline V gene data show CDR1 as MDHEN and CDR2 as SYDVKM. The V gene end was trimmed by 5 bases and the J gene end by 8 bases; junction bases not matched to a gene: 5. In DNA, the CDR3 is TGTGCCAGCAGTCGGGACTATTTAACCCAGTACTTC. Its protein product is CASSRDYLTQYF.

The V call is TRBV3-1 (or the pseudogene TRBV3-2), the J call TRBJ1-4, with D perhaps matching TRBD1 (5 bases). The V gene lost 1 base and the J gene lost 8 bases, with 11 bases spanning the gap. Germline-derived CDR1 and CDR2 are LGHDT and YNNKEL (reference sequence). The CDR3 consists of 14 residues. The CDR3 spells CASSQGQGREKLFF. The CDR3 DNA sequence: TGTGCCAGCAGCCAAGGGCAGGGTAGAGAAAAACTGTTTTTT.

This chain joins TRBV7-9 and TRBJ1-4, with 9 bases fitting TRBD1. V lost 1 base to trimming and J lost 8 bases; unmatched junction nucleotides: 8. CDR1 is SEHNR and CDR2 is FQNEAQ in the germline V gene (reference sequence). This CDR3 spans 16 amino acids. CDR3 residues: CASSLEGQGGGEKLFF. CDR3 DNA: TGTGCCAGCAGCTTAGAGGGACAGGGCGGGGGCGAAAAACTGTTTTTT.

This clone has just one count. The chain uses TRBV6-5 and TRBJ2-7, with a tentative D call TRBD1 (6 bases). Trimming took 6 bases from V and 4 from J, leaving 19 bases between them. The CDR3 is 15 amino acids. Germline values: CDR1 MNHEY, CDR2 SVGAGI. The DNA for the CDR3 is TGTGCCAGCAGGGATAGGGGGTCGGGTGGTTACGAGCAGTACTTC. The encoded protein is CASRDRGSGGYEQYF.

This clone was detected many times. V usage is TRBV5-6 and J usage is TRBJ2-7; D is possibly TRBD1 (6 bases). CDR3 length equals 13 residues. V lost 1 base, J lost 3 bases, and 8 bases lay in between. The germline gives CDR1 SGHDT, CDR2 YYEEEE. The CDR3, as DNA: TGTGCCAGCAGCTTGAGGACAGTCTACGAGCAGTACGTC. This codes for CASSLRTVYEQYV.

The rearrangement uses TRBV7-9 and TRBJ1-3; D might be TRBD1 (5 bases). Trimming took 5 bases from V and 2 from J, leaving 13 bases between them. Germline CDR1 reads SEHNR; CDR2 reads FQNEAQ (reference sequence). The CDR3 sequence is 15 residues long. The CDR3 loop is CASSPGGAAGNTIYF. CDR3 sequence (DNA): TGTGCCAGCAGCCCCGGAGGGGCAGCTGGAAACACCATATATTTT.

The table lists this clone with a count of one. CDR3 bases: TGTGCCAGCAGCTTATGGCAGGCTAATTCACCCCTCCACTTT. It specifies CASSLWQANSPLHF. The chain employs TRBV11-1 and TRBJ1-6; D remains unclear. Trimming removed 2 bases from V and 6 bases from J, with 8 bases in between. The CDR3 length is 14 residues. Germline-derived CDR1 and CDR2 are SGHAT and FQDESV (reference sequence).

This clone appeared a single time. CDR3 sequence: CASSAGTGVSYEQYV. For the CDR3, the DNA is TGTGCCAGTAGTGCCGGGACAGGGGTTTCCTACGAGCAGTACGTC. The chain joins TRBV19 to TRBJ2-7, with TRBD1 identical over 10 bases. Germline trimming cut 5 bases from V and 1 base from J; bases unmatched to any gene: 5. Germline-derived CDR1 and CDR2 are LNHDA and SQIVND (reference sequence). The CDR3 has 15 residues.

The V gene is TRBV30, the J gene TRBJ1-5; D perhaps matches TRBD1 (5 bases). The CDR3 consists of 14 residues. Trimming cost V 1 base and J 3 bases, with 10 bases left between them. Germline values: CDR1 GTSNPN, CDR2 SVGIG (reference sequence). The CDR3 DNA sequence: TGTGCCTGGAGTGACTGGGACTTCAATCAGCCCCAGCATTTT. As protein: CAWSDWDFNQPQHF.

The sample holds one count of this clone. The rearrangement uses TRBV4-3 and TRBJ1-1, with a weak D call TRBD1 (5 bases). Germline V gene lookup returns CDR1 LGHNA and CDR2 YSLEER. The CDR3 spans 16 residues. Trimming cost V 0 bases and J 6 bases, with 17 bases left between them. CDR3 protein: CASSQDLGGMSAEAFF. The CDR3, as DNA: TGCGCCAGCAGCCAAGATTTGGGGGGGATGAGTGCTGAAGCTTTCTTT.

This clone occurred once. The chain employs TRBV27 and TRBJ1-1; TRBD1 matches at 8 bases. The CDR3 spans 15 residues. The ends lost 5 bases at V and 5 bases at J; junction bases unmatched: 10. Germline assignment: CDR1 MNHEY and CDR2 SMNVEV (reference sequence). The chain's CDR3 is CASSNSQGAKTEAFF. The CDR3 region has the DNA TGTGCCAGCAGTAACAGCCAGGGGGCGAAAACTGAAGCTTTCTTT.

The V gene is TRBV7-2, the J gene TRBJ1-4, with 7 positions matching TRBD1. Germline-derived CDR1 and CDR2 are SGHTA and FQGNSA. The V gene end was trimmed by 2 bases and the J gene end by 5 bases; junction bases not matched to a gene: 2. CDR3 length: 14 residues. CDR3 nucleotides: TGTGCCAGCAGCTTAAGGGGGCAGAATGAAAAACTGTTTTTT. This translates into CASSLRGQNEKLFF.

In nucleotides, the CDR3 is TGTGCCAGCTCACCAAACCCGGGCCCCGGGGACTATGGCTACACCTTC. As protein: CASSPNPGPGDYGYTF. This rearrangement joins TRBV18 to TRBJ1-2, with D unclear. Germline CDR1 and CDR2: KGHSH and LQKENI. The germline V and J ends were trimmed by 2 bases and 3 bases, with 16 bases remaining between them. This CDR3 is 16 amino acids long.

In its sample, this clone was seen once. The chain joins TRBV7-6 to TRBJ2-3, with 10 nucleotides matching TRBD1. Per germline, CDR1 SGHVS and CDR2 FNYEAQ. J gave up 4 bases and V 4 bases, and 11 bases lay outside the gene matches. The CDR3 consists of 17 residues. CDR3 sequence: CASSSIRDRGAADTQYF. The CDR3 nucleotides read TGTGCCAGCAGCTCCATCCGGGACAGGGGAGCTGCAGATACGCAGTATTTT.